This TCR beta chain came from a study of CD8 T cells in Susac syndrome (dated 2019 in TCRdb). Turning to the overall study: Whether CD8+ T cell activation and differentiation in Susac syndrome was antigen driven was tested using repertoire sequencing. What the study reported, not specific to this receptor: The study acknowledged that relatively few individuals were included in the TCR sequencing and HLA analysis.

As concerns this clonotype: Its antigen target is currently unknown. Base qualities are not at hand, and no much larger clone is one base apart.

RNA was extracted using the RNeasy kit, and roughly 0.5 to 1 microgram was reverse transcribed with random hexamers. The immunoSEQ multiplex PCR assay, which covers 54 Vbeta and 13 Jbeta segments, was used to amplify TCR beta CDR3 regions. PCR amplification bias was corrected using a synthetic template baseline for primer optimization and computational correction. In the paper's pipeline: Only productive sequences were kept, with reads annotated to V, D and J genes according to IMGT and analyzed in immunoSEQ Analyzer. To calculate clonality, Shannon entropy was normalized by log2 of the number of productive unique sequences and then subtracted from one. For each patient and control, public and private clones were evaluated within the 100 most prevalent clones. Clones were defined as Susac-specific if absent from the healthy and MS cohorts, from around 1,100 published viral clones and from other ImmuneACCESS disease sequences. The public reads were reprocessed in TCRdb via fastp at Q25 and MiXCR, keeping in-frame beta chains. Entries are consolidated by CDR3 protein sequence, retaining the most common genes and DNA. For this entry, the V and J calls and clone size follow TCRdb and not the study's own pipeline. A total of about 200,000 distinct CDR3 sequences appear in this sample, 90% to 95% of them only once. Of the sample, 0.093% falls within the top ten clones.

Peripheral blood CD8+ and CD4+ T cells from healthy donors, Susac syndrome patients and multiple sclerosis patients were profiled by high-throughput TCR beta sequencing. Multiple sclerosis controls were treatment-naive patients with stable or active relapsing-remitting disease fulfilling revised McDonald criteria. Bulk CD8+ and CD4+ T cells were purified by magnetic negative isolation, whereas CD8+ TEMRA cells were enriched by FACS. Blood was drawn into EDTA tubes, processed within 24 hours, and PBMCs were isolated by density gradient centrifugation. PBMCs intended for TCR sequencing were frozen in liquid nitrogen and were later thawed in a 37 degrees C water bath. Purity of sorted or isolated CD4+, CD8+ and CD8+ TEMRA cells was at least 90%. Including cysteine and phenylalanine, the CDR3 has 11 amino acids. CDR3 DNA is the only sequence kept; it has 33 bases, read in frame from the first base. The germline V gene provides CDR1 SQVTM and CDR2 ANQGSEA. The V and J ends are trimmed by 7 bases and 8 bases, leaving 14 bases between them.

This receptor was taken from a human donor with multiple sclerosis. The sequence links TRBV29-1 to TRBJ1-1; the best D guess is TRBD1, with 6 bases matching. The sample was CD4+ T cells from PBMCs. For the CDR3, the sequence is CSGNRAEEAFF. The DNA reads TGCAGCGGGAACAGGGCGGAGGAAGCTTTCTTT.